Described below is a single T cell receptor (beta chain) sequence and its context. Random hexamers were used to reverse transcribe an amount of about 0.45 to 1 ug RNA. Coverage of TCR beta CDR3 amplification by immunoSEQ multiplex PCR extended to 54 Vbeta and 13 Jbeta. TCRdb reanalysed the immunoSEQ multiplex PCR reads using MiXCR and keeps one entry per CDR3 protein. The sample shows about 210,000 distinct CDR3 sequences, roughly 96% of them seen only once. Germline values: CDR1 DFQATT, CDR2 SNEGSKA (reference sequence). V lost 0 bases, J lost 7 bases, and 10 bases stayed unmatched. The CDR3 is made up of 15 amino acids. The data stem from a study of CD8 T cells in Susac syndrome.

V is TRBV20-1 and J is TRBJ2-5, with 8 bases lining up with TRBD2. Material: CD4+ T cells from PBMCs. This clonotype originated in a human donor with multiple sclerosis. Here the CDR3 reads CSARDPTSALVTQYF. The CDR3 DNA sequence: TGCAGTGCTAGAGATCCGACTAGCGCCCTGGTGACCCAGTACTTC.